One sample yielded the 31 T cell receptor beta chains listed below, sequenced in a study of shared clonotypes between healthy human individuals (dated by TCRdb to about 2020). The library came from the immunoSEQ multiplex PCR assay. The immuneACCESS repertoire file appears here via TCRdb, limited to in-frame rearrangements. These files lack a portion of the clones; in checked studies, under half of the deficit traces to unresolved V genes, and the cause of the others is not known. This sample gives more than 550,000 clones in total; roughly 88% of them show up just once. The ten largest clones add up to approximately 35% of the sample. What was sequenced was memory CD8+ T cells from PBMCs. This specimen's cell subset or site label, interpreted: CD45RO+ cells pooled with CCR7-negative TemRA cells. These receptors came from a man in his late teens or twenties in good health. Some clones in this sample may be carry-over from other donors' samples.

Points on this clone: In the same sample, other DNA sequences code for this CDR3. J is TRBJ2-3 and V is TRBV19; the match to TRBD2 covers 7 bases. CDR1 LNHDA and CDR2 SQIVND come from the germline V gene (reference sequence). With 1 base clipped from V and 4 bases from J, the junction kept 2 bases outside the gene matches. CDR3 length: 14 amino acids. CDR3 loop: CASSIAGGSDTQYF. CDR3 DNA sequence: TGTGCCAGTAGTATAGCGGGAGGCTCAGATACGCAGTATTTT. The whole variable domain, filled in from reference TRBV19 and TRBJ2-3, reads DGGITQSPKYLFRKEGQNVTLSCEQNLNHDAMYWYRQDPGQGLRLIYYSQIVNDFQKGDIAEGYSVSREKKESFPLTVTSAQKNPTAFYLCASSIAGGSDTQYFGPGTRLTVL.

The V gene is TRBV4-3, the J gene TRBJ2-7, with a weak D call TRBD1 (5 bases). Between the trimmed V and J ends, which lost 0 bases and 2 bases, there was a span of 11 bases. This CDR3 region has 15 residues. Germline lookup yields CDR1 LGHNA and CDR2 YSLEER. The DNA of the CDR3 is TGCGCCAGCAGCCAAGAAAGGTTGGGGCCCTACGAGCAGTACTTC. Protein sequence: CASSQERLGPYEQYF.

This clone was seen once. The CDR3 bases are TGTGCCAGCAGCTTAACCGGACGGGGGGTGATTATCAATACGCAGTATTTT. It encodes CASSLTGRGVIINTQYF. The chain links TRBV7-2 to TRBJ2-3; 7 bases are shared with TRBD2. Looked up from germline, CDR1 is SGHTA and CDR2 is FQGNSA. The CDR3 has 17 amino acids. J was trimmed by 7 bases and V by 2 bases; bases with no gene match: 15.

This chain joins TRBV7-9 and TRBJ2-1; 9 nucleotides agree with TRBD2. From germline, CDR1 is SEHNR and CDR2 FQNEAQ (reference sequence). This CDR3 region has 16 residues. With 5 bases clipped from V and 7 bases from J, the junction kept 12 bases outside the gene matches. Written as DNA, the CDR3 is TGTGCCAGCAGCCCCATTGGGGGCGGGAGGGGGAATGAGCAGTTCTTC. Protein sequence: CASSPIGGGRGNEQFF.

The CDR3 coding sequence is TGTGCAAGTCGCAACTCCGTGTCCCCCGTTTATCAGCCCCAGCATTTT. Its translation: CASRNSVSPVYQPQHF. The V call is TRBV12-2, the J call TRBJ1-5. TRBV12-2 is annotated as a pseudogene. This CDR3 is 16 amino acids long.

V is TRBV2 and J is TRBJ1-1; D call uncertain. V was trimmed by 6 bases and J by 2 bases, leaving 13 bases between them. CDR3 length: 14 amino acids. Per the germline V gene, CDR1 is SNHLY and CDR2 is FYNNEI. The CDR3 DNA reads TGTGCCAGCAGGGGCCCCTTCCTAAACACTGAAGCTTTCTTT. Encoded protein: CASRGPFLNTEAFF.

The gene calls are TRBV27 and TRBJ2-7; 7 positions match TRBD2. The ends lost 7 bases at V and 5 bases at J; junction bases unmatched: 14. This CDR3 has 15 residues. Germline-derived CDR1 and CDR2 are MNHEY and SMNVEV (reference sequence). The CDR3 DNA follows: TGTGCCAGCACCCCCTTGCTGGGGGGGACCCACGAGCAGTACTTC. This gives the protein CASTPLLGGTHEQYF.

This sequence joins TRBV7-9 and TRBJ1-2; D unresolved. CDR1 and CDR2 (germline): SEHNR, FQNEAQ (reference sequence). The CDR3 is 12 amino acids. With 4 bases removed from V and 7 bases from J, the gap between germline ends came to 10 bases. CDR3 sequence: CASSSLRVGYTF. The DNA for the CDR3 is TGTGCCAGCAGCTCATTAAGGGTTGGCTACACCTTC.

The chain links TRBV7-6 to TRBJ2-3; TRBD1 is a possible D gene (6 bases). V gave up 4 bases and J gave up 4 bases, with 27 bases separating them. CDR3 length: 19 amino acids. The germline V gene encodes CDR1 SGHVS and CDR2 FNYEAQ. CDR3 in amino acids: CASSSRAVARGGWSDTQYF. CDR3 coding DNA: TGTGCCAGCAGCTCCCGAGCGGTAGCGAGAGGGGGTTGGTCAGATACGCAGTATTTT.

A word on this clone: This sample includes further DNA sequences coding for the same CDR3. J is TRBJ1-1 and V is TRBV15; maybe TRBD1 (6 bases). CDR3 length: 14 residues. V was pared by 0 bases and J by 1 base, with 6 bases between. Germline-derived CDR1 and CDR2 are LNHNV and YYDKDF (reference sequence). The CDR3 loop is CATSRDRGNTEAFF. The CDR3, as DNA: TGTGCCACCAGCAGAGACAGGGGGAACACTGAAGCTTTCTTT.

The chain employs TRBV27 and TRBJ1-1; no clear D gene. This CDR3 has 13 amino acids. Germline V gene lookup returns CDR1 MNHEY and CDR2 SMNVEV (reference sequence). The V gene lost 3 bases and the J gene lost 0 bases, with 5 bases spanning the gap. CDR3 protein: CASSLNLNTEAFF. CDR3 coding DNA: TGTGCCAGCAGTTTGAACTTGAACACTGAAGCTTTCTTT.

V and J are TRBV28 and TRBJ2-6; either TRBD1 or TRBD2 may fit D (5 bases each). The CDR3 covers 20 residues. Germline CDR1 reads MDHEN; CDR2 reads SYDVKM. Deletions cut 2 bases from V and 2 bases from J, with 22 bases between. CDR3 coding DNA: TGTGCCAGCAGTTTACGGTTGGGACGGACGGAGGACCCTGGGGCCAACGTCCTGACTTTC. Translated: CASSLRLGRTEDPGANVLTF. Using reference TRBV28 and TRBJ2-6 for the parts outside the CDR3, the full variable domain is DVKVTQSSRYLVKRTGEKVFLECVQDMDHENMFWYRQDPGLGLRLIYFSYDVKMKEKGDIPEGYSVSREKKERFSLILESASTNQTSMYLCASSLRLGRTEDPGANVLTFGAGSRLTVL.

This chain connects TRBV7-2 to TRBJ2-1; D is unresolved. This CDR3 has 16 amino acids. The V end was cut by 3 bases, the J end by 5 bases, with 17 bases between. Germline V gene data show CDR1 as SGHTA and CDR2 as FQGNSA. The CDR3 loop reads CASSFETETVHNEQFF. CDR3 DNA sequence: TGTGCCAGCAGCTTTGAGACTGAAACCGTACACAATGAGCAGTTCTTC.

This chain uses TRBV30 with TRBJ2-3; D possibly matches TRBD1 or TRBD2 (5 bases each). Trimming stripped 6 bases from V and 8 bases from J, with 15 bases between. The CDR3 runs 12 residues. Germline values: CDR1 GTSNPN, CDR2 SVGIG (reference sequence). CDR3 sequence reads: CACLSRGTTQYF. The CDR3 DNA reads TGTGCCTGTCTTTCTCGAGGGACTACGCAGTATTTT.

This chain connects TRBV19 to TRBJ2-5; D is ambiguous. This CDR3 region has 17 residues. Germline V gene sequence: CDR1 LNHDA, CDR2 SQIVND (reference sequence). V shed 3 bases and J shed 5 bases, with 22 bases lying between them. The CDR3 reads CASSMIVRRQVGETQYF. The CDR3 coding sequence is TGTGCCAGTAGTATGATTGTTCGTCGGCAGGTGGGTGAGACCCAGTACTTC.

This chain joins TRBV28 and TRBJ1-5, with no clear D. The CDR3 runs to 13 residues. V was cut by 7 bases and J by 7 bases, with 14 bases left in between. Looked up from germline, CDR1 is MDHEN and CDR2 is SYDVKM. The CDR3 region has the DNA TGTGCCAGCACTTCCAGAGCGATACAGCCCCAGCATTTT. Protein product: CASTSRAIQPQHF.

The chain employs TRBV6-1 and TRBJ2-1; D might be TRBD2 (5 bases). Trimming removed 6 bases from V and 5 bases from J, with 8 bases in between. Germline V lookup: CDR1 MNHNS, CDR2 SASEGT. The CDR3 spans 12 residues. This chain's CDR3 is CASRGGHNEQFF. In nucleotides, the CDR3 is TGTGCCAGCAGGGGCGGGCACAATGAGCAGTTCTTC.

The chain is built from TRBV7-9 and TRBJ1-1, with D possibly TRBD1 on 5 matching bases. The CDR3 loop spans 15 amino acids. Germline V gene data show CDR1 as SEHNR and CDR2 as FQNEAQ (reference sequence). Trimming shortened V by 2 bases and J by 3 bases, and 13 bases separated the two germline ends. The CDR3 region is CASSLNQGTYTEAFF. The DNA of the CDR3 is TGTGCCAGCAGCTTAAACCAGGGAACGTACACTGAAGCTTTCTTT.

The chain is built from TRBV27 and TRBJ2-7; D remains unclear. Trimming shortened V by 0 bases and J by 3 bases, and 15 bases separated the two germline ends. This CDR3 is built from 16 residues. In germline, CDR1 is MNHEY, CDR2 SMNVEV (reference sequence). The CDR3 nucleotides are TGTGCCAGCAGTTTATCGGGTTGGGGATCTCTCTACGAGCAGTACTTC. Translation gives CASSLSGWGSLYEQYF.

This chain joins TRBV6-5 and TRBJ1-2; possibly TRBD1 for D (6 bases). This CDR3 has 16 residues. V was pared by 0 bases and J by 5 bases, with 16 bases between. Germline V gene data show CDR1 as MNHEY and CDR2 as SVGAGI. Here the CDR3 reads CASSYSEGVLEYGYTF. Written as DNA, the CDR3 is TGTGCCAGCAGTTACTCCGAGGGGGTTTTGGAGTATGGCTACACCTTC.

The chain employs TRBV5-8 and TRBJ2-7, with TRBD2 matching 8 bases. The germline CDR1 and CDR2 sequences are SGHTS and YDEGEE. With 10 bases clipped from V and 5 bases from J, the junction kept 11 bases outside the gene matches. The CDR3 loop spans 13 amino acids. CDR3 protein: CAATRGGPNEQYF. CDR3 bases: TGTGCCGCCACCCGGGGGGGGCCCAACGAGCAGTACTTC.

The rearrangement uses TRBV4-1 and TRBJ2-1, with TRBD2 matching 7 bases. This CDR3 is built from 16 residues. Germline CDR1 is MGHRA and CDR2 is YSYEKL. V was clipped by 0 bases and J by 8 bases; unmatched bases: 10. The DNA for the CDR3 is TGCGCCAGCAGCCAAGACCGCGGGACTACCCTCGATGAGCAGTTCTTC. Protein sequence: CASSQDRGTTLDEQFF.

J is TRBJ2-7 and V is TRBV5-1; unclear D gene. This CDR3 contains 14 residues. Deletions cut 0 bases from V and 0 bases from J, with 7 bases between. The V gene's germline CDR1 is SGHRS and CDR2 YFSETQ. CDR3 loop: CASSLVLFSYEQYF. The CDR3 DNA is TGCGCCAGCAGCTTGGTCCTGTTCTCCTACGAGCAGTACTTC.

The chain couples TRBV2 to TRBJ2-3, with D perhaps TRBD2 (6 bases). This CDR3 is 16 amino acids long. Germline values: CDR1 SNHLY, CDR2 FYNNEI. The V end lost 0 bases, the J end lost 0 bases, and 10 bases lay between the germline ends. The chain's CDR3 is CASSEASGTSTDTQYF. The CDR3 DNA is TGTGCCAGCAGTGAAGCGTCCGGGACTAGCACAGATACGCAGTATTTT.

The chain employs TRBV5-1 and TRBJ2-7; the D is unclear. V dropped 0 bases and J dropped 2 bases, with 6 bases sitting between them. CDR1 and CDR2 (germline): SGHRS, YFSETQ. This CDR3 spans 13 amino acids. In DNA, the CDR3 is TGCGCCAGCAGCTTGGGACCTCCCTACGAGCAGTACTTC. This sequence encodes CASSLGPPYEQYF.

The CDR3 DNA sequence: TGTGCCAGCAGCTTAATTAAGGGACAGGGATTGTATGGCTACACCTTC. Translation gives CASSLIKGQGLYGYTF. This chain connects TRBV28 to TRBJ1-2; 9 nucleotides match TRBD1. V trimming: 6 bases; J trimming: 5 bases; junction bases outside the gene matches: 13. The CDR3 has 16 residues. Germline V lookup: CDR1 MDHEN, CDR2 SYDVKM.

This clone showed up just a few times. In the same sample, other DNA sequences code for this CDR3. The chain is built from TRBV7-9 and TRBJ1-1, with D unresolved. V lost 2 bases to trimming and J lost 1 base, with 5 bases between them. The germline CDR1 and CDR2 sequences are SEHNR and FQNEAQ (reference sequence). The CDR3 is made up of 13 amino acids. The CDR3 here is CASSLSGNTEAFF. In DNA form, the CDR3 reads TGTGCCAGCAGCTTATCCGGGAACACTGAAGCTTTCTTT.

CDR3 loop: CASSKRPRDRGSGNTIYF. For the CDR3, the DNA is TGTGCCAGCAGCAAAAGGCCCCGGGACAGGGGCTCTGGAAACACCATATATTTT. The V call is TRBV21-1, the J call TRBJ1-3; the table gives TRBD1 as D, unverified against the DNA. TRBV21-1 is annotated as a pseudogene. This CDR3 has 18 residues.

The V gene is TRBV4-2, the J gene TRBJ2-7; D might be TRBD1 (6 bases). Trimming stripped 3 bases from V and 4 bases from J, with 13 bases between. The CDR3 sequence is 14 residues long. Germline-derived CDR1 and CDR2 are LGHNA and YNFKEQ. This chain's CDR3 is CASSQTRDNYEQYF. CDR3 in DNA: TGTGCCAGCAGCCAGACCCGGGACAATTACGAGCAGTACTTC.

This clone was recorded only once. The chain uses TRBV29-1 and TRBJ1-1; D might be TRBD1 (6 bases). The germline gives CDR1 SQVTM, CDR2 ANQGSEA. This CDR3 has 15 amino acids. Trimming stripped 5 bases from V and 4 bases from J, with 20 bases between. The CDR3 sequence is CSVFTPTGRRTEAFF. CDR3 sequence (DNA): TGCAGCGTTTTCACACCGACAGGAAGGCGCACTGAAGCTTTCTTT.

V and J are TRBV6-1 and TRBJ2-2; TRBD1 is a possible D gene (6 bases). This CDR3 is built from 15 residues. Germline lookup yields CDR1 MNHNS and CDR2 SASEGT. Trimming left V 6 bases short and J 2 bases short, with 13 bases between. The CDR3 here is CASRLTGINTGELFF. The CDR3 DNA reads TGTGCCAGCAGGCTCACAGGGATAAACACCGGGGAGCTGTTTTTT.